The 21 T cell receptor beta chains listed next were all sequenced from one sample in a study of control samples from healthy donors and cancer patients. Sequenced by immunoSEQ multiplex PCR; TCRdb stores in-frame clones only, minus some. The data show approximately 140,000 clones, 94% seen once. The sequenced material came from blood. Source of these receptors: a man aged 35-49 years in good health.

The genes are TRBV15 and TRBJ1-1; tentatively, D is TRBD1 (5 bases). The CDR3 is 14 amino acids. Deletions cut 5 bases from V and 8 bases from J, with 18 bases between. Per germline, CDR1 LNHNV and CDR2 YYDKDF (reference sequence). The CDR3 sequence: CATSRLQVGVEAFF. In DNA form, the CDR3 reads TGTGCCACCAGCCGGTTACAAGTAGGGGTGGAAGCTTTCTTT.

This chain connects TRBV9 to TRBJ2-3; D unclear. Looked up from germline, CDR1 is SGDLS and CDR2 is YYNGEE. The CDR3 runs to 15 residues. Trimming stripped 3 bases from V and 0 bases from J, with 11 bases between. CDR3 sequence reads: CASSAPSSSTDTQYF. The CDR3 nucleotides are TGTGCCAGCAGCGCCCCTAGTTCTAGCACAGATACGCAGTATTTT.

This clone was seen more than once but under ten times. This chain connects TRBV7-9 to TRBJ2-7; the D gene is possibly TRBD1 (6 bases). The V gene's germline CDR1 is SEHNR and CDR2 FQNEAQ (reference sequence). CDR3 length: 15 amino acids. The germline V and J ends were trimmed by 6 bases and 5 bases, with 20 bases remaining between them. The CDR3 sequence is CASSPTGAQAHEQYF. For the CDR3, the DNA is TGTGCCAGCAGTCCGACAGGAGCCCAAGCCCACGAGCAGTACTTC.

This sequence joins TRBV10-1 and TRBJ2-6; 9 positions match TRBD1. CDR3 length: 17 amino acids. V lost 5 bases, J lost 0 bases, and 5 bases stayed unmatched. Germline loops: CDR1 WNHNN, CDR2 SYGVQD (reference sequence). DNA for the CDR3: TGCGCCAGCAGTCCCGGACAGGGGACCTCTGGGGCCAACGTCCTGACTTTC. It yields the protein CASSPGQGTSGANVLTF.

This clone is a singleton in its sample. V is TRBV20-1 and J is TRBJ2-7, with D possibly called TRBD1 or TRBD2 (5 bases each). V was clipped by 5 bases and J by 4 bases, with 9 bases between them. The length of the CDR3 is 11 residues. CDR1 and CDR2 (germline): DFQATT, SNEGSKA (reference sequence). The CDR3 sequence is CSAGTVYEQYF. For the CDR3, the DNA is TGCAGTGCTGGGACGGTTTACGAGCAGTACTTC.

V and J are TRBV27 and TRBJ2-6; D is unresolved. This CDR3 is 17 amino acids long. V was clipped by 6 bases and J by 2 bases, with 17 bases between them. Germline values: CDR1 MNHEY, CDR2 SMNVEV (reference sequence). CDR3 amino acids: CASSPGTVQTGANVLTF. Here the CDR3 DNA reads TGTGCCAGCAGCCCCGGTACAGTCCAAACTGGGGCCAACGTCCTGACTTTC.

The chain combines TRBV6-2 or TRBV6-3 with TRBJ2-3; tentatively, D is TRBD1 (8 bases). The CDR3 has 16 residues. Germline CDR1 and CDR2: MNHEY and SVGEGT. V was shortened by 0 bases and J by 4 bases, with 14 bases between the two germline ends. The CDR3 DNA reads as TGTGCCAGCAGTTACTCGAACAGGGGGGGTCCAGATACGCAGTATTTT. Protein sequence: CASSYSNRGGPDTQYF.

This chain joins TRBV5-5 and TRBJ1-4; D is ambiguous. The length of the CDR3 is 16 residues. CDR1 and CDR2 from the germline V gene are SGHKS and YYEKEE (reference sequence). V dropped 0 bases and J dropped 0 bases, with 9 bases sitting between them. The CDR3 sequence: CASSLGRLATNEKLFF. DNA for the CDR3: TGTGCCAGCAGCTTGGGGCGGCTTGCAACTAATGAAAAACTGTTTTTT.

The J gene is TRBJ2-7, the V gene TRBV5-4; TRBD2 might be the D (7 bases). The germline CDR1 and CDR2 sequences are SGHNT and YYREEE (reference sequence). This CDR3 region has 14 residues. V lost 4 bases and J lost 7, with 18 bases in between. The CDR3 region has the DNA TGTGCCAGCAGCCCCCCGGGGGGCCAGAGGGAGCAGTACTTC. The encoded protein is CASSPPGGQREQYF.

The rearrangement links TRBV4-3 to TRBJ1-5, with unresolved D. V lost 0 bases to trimming and J lost 2 bases, with 8 bases between them. The germline CDR1 and CDR2 sequences are LGHNA and YSLEER. The CDR3 contains 15 residues. The CDR3 is CASSQDAGRNQPQHF. In DNA form, the CDR3 reads TGCGCCAGCAGCCAAGACGCGGGCCGCAATCAGCCCCAGCATTTT.

The genes are TRBV7-3 and TRBJ2-3; 7 nucleotides line up with TRBD2. Germline V gene lookup returns CDR1 SGHTA and CDR2 FQGTGA. After removal of 5 bases from V and 3 bases from J, the junction contained 5 bases not matched to a gene. CDR3 length equals 14 residues. The CDR3 is CASSPSGKTDTQYF. CDR3 in DNA: TGTGCCAGCAGCCCCAGCGGGAAGACAGATACGCAGTATTTT.

V and J are TRBV11-2 and TRBJ1-4; D possibly corresponds to TRBD1 (6 bases). V was pared by 2 bases and J by 8 bases, with 15 bases between. CDR1 SGHAT and CDR2 FQNNGV come from the germline V gene. This CDR3 is 15 amino acids long. The CDR3 nucleotides read TGTGCCAGCAGCTTAAGCGGGACAAGATACGAAAAACTGTTTTTT. Translated: CASSLSGTRYEKLFF.

The genes are TRBV27 and TRBJ2-7, with 10 bases that match TRBD2. The germline CDR1 and CDR2 sequences are MNHEY and SMNVEV (reference sequence). CDR3 size: 16 residues. V lost 5 bases and J lost 2; bases outside the gene matches: 9. Here the CDR3 DNA reads TGTGCCAGCAGTCCACGGGATAGCGGGGGGACCTACGAGCAGTACTTC. Translating it yields CASSPRDSGGTYEQYF.

Written as DNA, the CDR3 is TGTGCCAGCACACCGGGACACATTTATGGCTACACCTTC. Amino acid sequence: CASTPGHIYGYTF. This sequence joins TRBV11-2 and TRBJ1-2; perhaps TRBD1 as D (6 bases). Trimming took off 7 bases at V and 5 bases at J, with 14 bases between the two ends. The germline gives CDR1 SGHAT, CDR2 FQNNGV. The CDR3 runs to 13 residues.

V gene TRBV9 combines with J gene TRBJ2-2; 7 nucleotides align to TRBD1. J lost 4 bases, V lost 8 bases, and 14 bases had no gene match. Germline V lookup: CDR1 SGDLS, CDR2 YYNGEE. This CDR3 contains 16 residues. The CDR3 region is CASQEFGAGGTGELFF. The CDR3 bases are TGTGCCAGTCAGGAGTTCGGTGCAGGGGGCACCGGGGAGCTGTTTTTT.

This clone is a singleton in its sample. This specimen includes other DNA sequences encoding the same CDR3. The V gene is TRBV5-1, the J gene TRBJ2-7; the D gene is possibly TRBD1 (6 bases). This CDR3 has 13 residues. CDR1 is SGHRS, CDR2 YFSETQ, per germline. Trimming pared 3 bases from V and 2 bases from J, leaving 9 bases between. Here the CDR3 reads CASSWQGTYEQYF. The CDR3 DNA reads as TGCGCCAGCAGCTGGCAGGGGACCTACGAGCAGTACTTC.

The genes are TRBV27 and TRBJ2-3; D is possibly TRBD1 (6 bases). The CDR3 spans 14 residues. Germline V gene sequence: CDR1 MNHEY, CDR2 SMNVEV (reference sequence). Trimming left V 7 bases short and J 4 bases short, with 15 bases between. Here the CDR3 reads CASTPRGFPDTQYF. The CDR3 DNA sequence: TGTGCCAGCACCCCAAGGGGGTTCCCAGATACGCAGTATTTT.

V and J are TRBV24-1 and TRBJ2-5; D gene unclear. V was cut by 1 base and J by 3 bases, with 5 bases left in between. CDR3 size: 13 residues. Germline values: CDR1 KGHDR, CDR2 SFDVKD. The DNA of the CDR3 is TGTGCCACCAGTGATTTCTCGGAAGAGACCCAGTACTTC. Protein sequence: CATSDFSEETQYF.

The chain recombines TRBV4-3 with TRBJ2-7, with 7 bases fitting TRBD2. In germline, CDR1 is LGHNA, CDR2 YSLEER. The CDR3 has 15 amino acids. The trim removed 1 base at V and 0 bases at J, leaving 3 bases unmatched. This CDR3 reads CASSQVRGVSYEQYF. CDR3 nucleotide sequence: TGCGCCAGCAGCCAAGTTCGGGGGGTCTCCTACGAGCAGTACTTC.

This chain uses TRBV27 with TRBJ2-7; D not resolved. The CDR3 has 11 amino acids. Germline CDR1 and CDR2: MNHEY and SMNVEV (reference sequence). Trimming left V 8 bases short and J 0 bases short, with 5 bases between. The CDR3 region is CASSHSYEQYF. CDR3 DNA: TGTGCCAGCTCACACTCCTACGAGCAGTACTTC.

The rearrangement links TRBV11-2 to TRBJ2-1, with D possibly TRBD2 on 6 matching bases. CDR1 is SGHAT, CDR2 FQNNGV, per germline. The germline V and J ends were trimmed by 4 bases and 9 bases, with 19 bases remaining between them. This CDR3 is built from 15 residues. The CDR3 DNA is TGTGCCAGCAGCTCCTCATCACTCGGGGGTCCTGAGCAGTTCTTC. Translated: CASSSSSLGGPEQFF.